These 14 T cell receptor beta chains were all obtained from the same sample, sequenced in a study of T cells in Graves' hyperthyroidism and ophthalmopathy. It was RNA transcripts that yielded the amplified TCR beta CDR3 regions. A first-round RT-PCR of the TCR CDR3 used the HTBI primer set. TCRdb recomputed calls from the multiplex PCR reads with MiXCR, one row per CDR3 protein. This sample yields about 360,000 distinct CDR3 sequences, of which 15% to 18% are seen a single time; approximately 30% belongs to the top ten. Sequences were obtained from blood. Receptors were obtained from a woman younger than 35 with Graves' hyperthyroidism that later progressed to Graves' ophthalmopathy.

This sequence joins TRBV28 and TRBJ1-2; D is unresolved. Germline CDR1 is MDHEN and CDR2 is SYDVKM. CDR3 size: 12 residues. V was shortened by 3 bases and J by 6 bases, with 8 bases between the two germline ends. This CDR3 reads CASSFPKDGYTF. The CDR3 bases are TGTGCCAGCAGTTTCCCGAAGGATGGCTACACCTTC.

In this sample, this clonotype turned up a few times. This chain connects TRBV4-1 to TRBJ2-2; unclear D gene. CDR3 length equals 13 residues. The germline V gene encodes CDR1 MGHRA and CDR2 YSYEKL. The V gene lost 1 base and the J gene lost 8 bases, with 8 bases spanning the gap. The CDR3 sequence: CASSQVQSGELFF. DNA for the CDR3: TGCGCCAGCAGCCAAGTTCAATCGGGGGAGCTGTTTTTT.

This clonotype has at least ten counts. CDR3 amino acids: CASSFRRGGNEQFF. CDR3 sequence (DNA): TGCGCCAGCAGCTTTAGACGGGGTGGCAATGAGCAGTTCTTC. The chain recombines TRBV5-1 with TRBJ2-1, with D perhaps matching TRBD2 (5 bases). Trimming took off 2 bases at V and 6 bases at J, with 12 bases between the two ends. The CDR3 has 14 amino acids. CDR1 is SGHRS, CDR2 YFSETQ, per germline.

This clonotype has ten or more counts. The rearrangement joins TRBV2 to TRBJ2-7; 7 positions agree with TRBD1. The V segment lost 3 bases and the J segment 2 bases; nucleotides outside the gene matches: 4. Germline V lookup: CDR1 SNHLY, CDR2 FYNNEI. CDR3 length: 14 residues. CDR3 in amino acids: CASSDSGQPYEQYF. CDR3 nucleotides: TGTGCCAGCAGTGACTCGGGACAGCCCTACGAGCAGTACTTC.

This clonotype occurred many times. This chain connects TRBV6-1 to TRBJ1-4; D is ambiguous. The V gene lost 6 bases and the J gene lost 8 bases, with 13 bases spanning the gap. The CDR3 covers 13 residues. Germline CDR1 MNHNS, CDR2 SASEGT. The CDR3 DNA is TGTGCCAGCAGGACTTCAACGGGGGAAAAACTGTTTTTT. It translates to CASRTSTGEKLFF.

Of note for this clonotype: This may come from a read error, since a much larger clone is one base off. The rearrangement links TRBV6-1 to TRBJ1-1, with D possibly being TRBD1 (5 bases). The CDR3 length is 14 residues. Germline V gene lookup returns CDR1 MNHNS and CDR2 SASEGT. CDR3 DNA sequence: TGTGCCATCAGTGATAGTTGGGCAGGGACTGAAGCTTTCTTT. This translates into CAISDSWAGTEAFF.

This clonotype was counted at least ten times. The V gene is TRBV28, the J gene TRBJ2-4, with no clear D. V lost 3 bases to trimming and J lost 1 base, with 7 bases between them. This CDR3 is built from 14 residues. Germline CDR1 MDHEN, CDR2 SYDVKM. CDR3 in DNA: TGTGCCAGCAGTTTTGTGTCGGCCAAAAACATTCAGTACTTC. Encoded protein: CASSFVSAKNIQYF.

This clonotype was counted many times. This chain connects TRBV28 to TRBJ2-3, with 10 bases fitting TRBD2. CDR3 length equals 18 residues. V was pared by 2 bases and J by 4 bases, with 12 bases of the junction left unmatched. Germline-derived CDR1 and CDR2 are MDHEN and SYDVKM. DNA for the CDR3: TGTGCCAGCAGTTTAGACCGAGCGGGAGGGCCCGAAGCAGATACGCAGTATTTT. Its protein product is CASSLDRAGGPEADTQYF.

This clonotype showed up many times. The gene calls are TRBV28 and TRBJ2-7; a possible D gene is TRBD1 (6 bases). V was shortened by 7 bases and J by 2 bases, with 18 bases between the two germline ends. The CDR3 covers 15 residues. Germline values: CDR1 MDHEN, CDR2 SYDVKM. CDR3 amino acids: CASTSGQLSPYEQYF. In DNA, the CDR3 is TGTGCCAGCACCTCTGGACAGCTTAGCCCCTACGAGCAGTACTTC.

This clonotype was seen a few times. The chain combines TRBV6-1 with TRBJ2-3; 8 nucleotides line up with TRBD2. Germline V CDR1 and CDR2: MNHNS, SASEGT. With V trimmed by 11 bases and J by 9 bases, 10 bases remained unmatched. The CDR3 contains 12 residues. As DNA, the CDR3 is TGTGCCGCAAGTGAGGCGGGAGGCACGCAGTATTTT. Protein product: CAASEAGGTQYF.

In its sample, this clonotype was seen many times. The chain carries TRBV12-3 or TRBV12-4 and TRBJ2-5; 8 positions agree with TRBD1. The CDR3 is 14 amino acids. The V segment lost 0 bases and the J segment 4 bases; nucleotides outside the gene matches: 1. CDR3 sequence reads: CASSLADRGETQYF. CDR3 nucleotides: TGTGCCAGCAGTTTAGCAGACAGGGGAGAGACCCAGTACTTC.

This clonotype was counted at least ten times. The V and J genes are TRBV20-1 and TRBJ2-7, with TRBD2 identical over 13 bases. CDR1 is DFQATT and CDR2 is SNEGSKA in the germline V gene (reference sequence). This CDR3 has 14 residues. The V and J ends lost 4 bases and 5 bases, in that order; junction bases with no gene match: 5. CDR3 residues: CSATGLAGANEQYF. The CDR3 nucleotides are TGCAGTGCTACCGGACTAGCGGGAGCTAACGAGCAGTACTTC.

This clonotype was seen a few times. This chain uses TRBV7-9 with TRBJ2-1, with D possibly TRBD2 on 6 matching bases. Germline CDR1 and CDR2: SEHNR and FQNEAQ (reference sequence). V was cut by 1 base and J by 10 bases, with 11 bases left in between. The CDR3 loop spans 13 amino acids. CDR3 DNA: TGTGCCAGCAGCTTAGATAGCGGCTTGGAGCAGTTCTTC. Translating gives CASSLDSGLEQFF.

The chain is built from TRBV25-1 and TRBJ2-5; 7 bases match TRBD1. The CDR3 covers 15 residues. V dropped 2 bases and J dropped 3; count of bases not matched to a gene: 6. The germline V gene has CDR1 MGHDK and CDR2 SYGVNS. The CDR3 sequence is CASSERQTGKETQYF. CDR3 sequence (DNA): TGTGCCAGCAGTGAAAGACAGACAGGGAAAGAGACCCAGTACTTC.